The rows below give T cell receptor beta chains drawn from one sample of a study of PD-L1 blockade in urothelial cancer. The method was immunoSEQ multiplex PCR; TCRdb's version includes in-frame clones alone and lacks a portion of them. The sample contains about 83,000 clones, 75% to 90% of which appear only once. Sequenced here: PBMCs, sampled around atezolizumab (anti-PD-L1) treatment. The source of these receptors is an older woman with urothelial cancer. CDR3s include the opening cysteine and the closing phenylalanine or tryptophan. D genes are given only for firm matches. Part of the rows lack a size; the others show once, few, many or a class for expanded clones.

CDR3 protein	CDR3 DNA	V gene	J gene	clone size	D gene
CASSPADREVGNTIYF	TGTGCCAGCAGCCCCGCGGACAGGGAGGTTGGAAACACCATATATTTT	TRBV11-2	TRBJ1-3	.	TRBD1
CASQRQGNPYEQYF	TGTGCCAGTCAAAGACAGGGAAACCCCTACGAGCAGTACTTC	TRBV27	TRBJ2-7	.	TRBD1
CASSQGPPGQVSGNTIYF	TGCGCCAGCAGCCAAGGGCCCCCCGGACAGGTCTCTGGAAACACCATATATTTT	TRBV4-3	TRBJ1-3	.	TRBD1
CSVEEGGYGYTF	TGCAGCGTTGAAGAGGGGGGCTATGGCTACACCTTC	TRBV29-1	TRBJ1-2	.	.
CASSQRQGARGELFF	TGTGCCAGCAGCCAACGACAGGGGGCTCGAGGGGAGCTGTTTTTT	TRBV7-6	TRBJ2-2	.	TRBD1
CASSLDLRNTEAFF	TGCGCCAGCAGCTTGGATCTCAGGAACACTGAAGCTTTCTTT	TRBV5-1	TRBJ1-1	few	.
CASRQGAGETQYF	TGTGCCAGCAGACAGGGGGCGGGCGAGACCCAGTACTTC	TRBV6-1	TRBJ2-5	.	TRBD1
CASSARGLPGNTIYF	TGTGCCAGCAGCGCTCGCGGACTTCCGGGAAACACCATATATTTT	TRBV5-4	TRBJ1-3	.	.
CASSQDPYDRIYGYTF	TGCGCCAGCAGCCAAGATCCCTACGACAGGATCTATGGCTACACCTTC	TRBV4-3	TRBJ1-2	.	.
CASSLAGTSGGRGTDTQYF	TGCGCCAGCAGCTTGGCAGGGACTAGCGGGGGCCGGGGCACAGATACGCAGTATTTT	TRBV5-1	TRBJ2-3	once	TRBD2
CATSRSGGGGGYTF	TGTGCCACCAGCAGATCCGGGGGTGGGGGTGGCTACACCTTC	TRBV15	TRBJ1-2	.	.
CASRFVLGDEKLFF	TGCGCCAGCAGGTTCGTGCTAGGGGATGAAAAACTGTTTTTT	TRBV5-1	TRBJ1-4	.	.
CASSDTGRGQPQHF	TGTGCCAGCAGCGACACAGGGAGAGGTCAGCCCCAGCATTTT	TRBV7-9	TRBJ1-5	.	.
CASRPGGYNEQFF	TGTGCCAGCCGCCCCGGGGGCTACAATGAGCAGTTCTTC	TRBV2	TRBJ2-1	.	.
CASSPGQQETQYF	TGTGCCAGCAGCCCGGGACAGCAAGAGACCCAGTACTTC	TRBV7-9	TRBJ2-5	.	TRBD1
CASSWDRRRTEAFF	TGTGCCAGCAGCTGGGACAGGCGACGGACTGAAGCTTTCTTT	TRBV11-2	TRBJ1-1	.	TRBD1
CSVGDRGTNEKLFF	TGCAGCGTCGGGGACAGGGGTACTAATGAAAAACTGTTTTTT	TRBV29-1	TRBJ1-4	.	TRBD1
CASSLGQGGEQFF	TGCGCCAGCAGCCTGGGACAGGGCGGTGAGCAGTTCTTC	TRBV4-3	TRBJ2-1	.	TRBD1
CASSQTGPNQPQHF	TGTGCCAGCAGTCAGACAGGGCCCAATCAGCCCCAGCATTTT	TRBV6-5	TRBJ1-5	.	TRBD1